This TCR beta chain was recorded in a study of identical twins. The germline CDR1 and CDR2 sequences are SGHTA and FQGTGA. V gave up 4 bases and J gave up 3 bases; unmatched junction bases: 12. The CDR3 is 17 residues long. TCRdb ran MiXCR on the 5' RACE reads and lists one entry per CDR3 protein. Of a few hundred thousand distinct CDR3 sequences in the sample, approximately 13% were seen once. This sample was shared with a second study, whose subject was yellow fever vaccine responses in identical twins.

Sequenced sample: CD8+ T cells sorted from blood. The V and J genes are TRBV7-3 and TRBJ2-3; 8 bases are a match to TRBD2. The TCR comes from a woman between 18 and 29 years old in good health. The CDR3 protein is CASSSAPGLVETDTQYF. The CDR3 nucleotides are TGTGCCAGCAGCTCCGCCCCGGGACTAGTCGAAACAGATACGCAGTATTTT.